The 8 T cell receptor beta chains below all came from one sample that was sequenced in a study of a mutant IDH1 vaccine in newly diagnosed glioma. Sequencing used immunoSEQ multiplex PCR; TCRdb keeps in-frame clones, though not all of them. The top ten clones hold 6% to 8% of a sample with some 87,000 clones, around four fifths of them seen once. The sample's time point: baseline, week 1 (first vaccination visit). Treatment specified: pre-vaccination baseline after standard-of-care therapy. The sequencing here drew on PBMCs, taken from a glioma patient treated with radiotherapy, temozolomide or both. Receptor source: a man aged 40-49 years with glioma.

The CDR3 is CASRSTSVGETQYF. The CDR3 region has the DNA TGTGCCAGCAGGTCCACTAGCGTCGGGGAGACCCAGTACTTC. The chain uses TRBV7-9 and TRBJ2-5; 7 nucleotides match TRBD2. The CDR3 sequence is 14 residues long. From germline, CDR1 is SEHNR and CDR2 FQNEAQ (reference sequence). The trim removed 6 bases at V and 5 bases at J, leaving 9 bases unmatched.

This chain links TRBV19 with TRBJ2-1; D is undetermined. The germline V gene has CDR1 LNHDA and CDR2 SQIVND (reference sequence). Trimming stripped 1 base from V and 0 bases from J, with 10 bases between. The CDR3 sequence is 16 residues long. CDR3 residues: CASSIGGTGSYNEQFF. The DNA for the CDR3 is TGTGCCAGTAGTATAGGGGGAACGGGCTCCTACAATGAGCAGTTCTTC.

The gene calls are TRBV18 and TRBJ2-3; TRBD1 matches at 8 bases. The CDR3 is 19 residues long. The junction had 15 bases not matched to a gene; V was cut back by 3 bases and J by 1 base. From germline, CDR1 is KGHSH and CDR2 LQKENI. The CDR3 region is CASSPLPPGQAGGTDTQYF. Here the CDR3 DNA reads TGTGCCAGCTCACCCTTGCCACCGGGACAGGCAGGGGGCACAGATACGCAGTATTTT.

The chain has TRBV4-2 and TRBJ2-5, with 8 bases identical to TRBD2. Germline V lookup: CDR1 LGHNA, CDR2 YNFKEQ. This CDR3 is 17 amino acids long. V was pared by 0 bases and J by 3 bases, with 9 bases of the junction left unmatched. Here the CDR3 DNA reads TGTGCCAGCAGCCAAGATCCGGTAGCGGGGCGGGAAGAGACCCAGTACTTC. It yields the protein CASSQDPVAGREETQYF.

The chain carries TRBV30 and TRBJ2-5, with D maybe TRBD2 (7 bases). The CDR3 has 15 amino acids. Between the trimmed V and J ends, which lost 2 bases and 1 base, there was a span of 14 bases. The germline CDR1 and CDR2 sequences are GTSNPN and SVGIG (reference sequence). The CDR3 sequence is CAWSRGAAIQETQYF. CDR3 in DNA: TGTGCCTGGAGTCGGGGGGCGGCCATCCAAGAGACCCAGTACTTC.

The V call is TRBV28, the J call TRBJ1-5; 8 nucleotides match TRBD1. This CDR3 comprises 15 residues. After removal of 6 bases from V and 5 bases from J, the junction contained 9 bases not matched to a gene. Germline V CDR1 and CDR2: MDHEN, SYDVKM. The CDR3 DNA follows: TGTGCCAGCAGCCGACCCGGACAGGGAGATCAGCCCCAGCATTTT. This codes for CASSRPGQGDQPQHF. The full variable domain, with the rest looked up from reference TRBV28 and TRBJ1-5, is DVKVTQSSRYLVKRTGEKVFLECVQDMDHENMFWYRQDPGLGLRLIYFSYDVKMKEKGDIPEGYSVSREKKERFSLILESASTNQTSMYLCASSRPGQGDQPQHFGDGTRLSIL.

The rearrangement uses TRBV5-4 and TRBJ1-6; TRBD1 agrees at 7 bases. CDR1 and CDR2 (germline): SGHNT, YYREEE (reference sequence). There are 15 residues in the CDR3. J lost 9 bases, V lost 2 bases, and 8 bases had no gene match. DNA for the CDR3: TGTGCCAGCAGCTTTGGGGGACAGTACGGTTCACCCCTCCACTTT. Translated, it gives CASSFGGQYGSPLHF.

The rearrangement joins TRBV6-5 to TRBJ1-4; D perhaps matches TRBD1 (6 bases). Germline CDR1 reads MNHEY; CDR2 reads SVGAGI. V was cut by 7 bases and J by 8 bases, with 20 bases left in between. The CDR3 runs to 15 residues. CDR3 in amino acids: CASTHNGGAREKLFF. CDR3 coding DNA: TGTGCCAGCACCCACAATGGGGGCGCGAGGGAAAAACTGTTTTTT.